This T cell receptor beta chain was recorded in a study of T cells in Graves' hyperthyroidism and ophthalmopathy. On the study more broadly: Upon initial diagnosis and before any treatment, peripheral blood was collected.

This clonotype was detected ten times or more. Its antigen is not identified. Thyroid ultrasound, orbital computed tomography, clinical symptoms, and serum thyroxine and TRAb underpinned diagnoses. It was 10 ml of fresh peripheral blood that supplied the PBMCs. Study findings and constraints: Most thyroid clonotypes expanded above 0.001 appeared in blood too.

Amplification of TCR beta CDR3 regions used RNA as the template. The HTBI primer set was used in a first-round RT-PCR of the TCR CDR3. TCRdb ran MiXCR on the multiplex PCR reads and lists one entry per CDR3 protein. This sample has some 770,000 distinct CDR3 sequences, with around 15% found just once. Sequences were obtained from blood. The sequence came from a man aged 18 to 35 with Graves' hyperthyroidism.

The CDR3 region is CASSGTINEQFF. As DNA, the CDR3 is TGTGCCAGCAGTGGGACCATCAATGAGCAGTTCTTC. The chain has TRBV28 and TRBJ2-1; D is perhaps TRBD1 or TRBD2 (5 bases each). V was shortened by 5 bases and J by 6 bases, with 8 bases between the two germline ends. The CDR3 has 12 residues. Germline V lookup: CDR1 MDHEN, CDR2 SYDVKM.